The entry below describes one T cell receptor (beta chain). Its antigen is still unknown. Clones were sequenced by immunoSEQ multiplex PCR, and TCRdb holds only the in-frame ones, with some missing. The sample contains about 85,000 clones, about four fifths of which appear only once. The data are from a study of graft-versus-host responses after intestinal transplantation. The length of the CDR3 is 13 residues. Per germline, CDR1 SNHLY and CDR2 FYNNEI. J lost 1 base, V lost 4 bases, and 0 bases had no gene match. The chain employs TRBV2 and TRBJ1-1, with TRBD1 matching over 7 bases. The sample here was unstimulated CD4+ T cells sorted from spleen or lymph node cells, taken before intestinal transplant. This TCR derives from a human donor who received an intestinal transplant. The CDR3 nucleotides are TGTGCCAGCAGTGCAGGGGGGAACACTGAAGCTTTCTTT. Its protein is CASSAGGNTEAFF. Filled out from reference TRBV2 and TRBJ1-1, the complete variable domain reads EPEVTQTPSHQVTQMGQEVILRCVPISNHLYFYWYRQILGQKVEFLVSFYNNEISEKSEIFDDQFSVERPDGSNFTLKIRSTKLEDSAMYFCASSAGGNTEAFFGQGTRLTVV.